The next 8 T cell receptor beta chains were all read from a single sample in a study of cytomegalovirus exposure and HLA in healthy donors (dated by TCRdb to the late 2010s). Libraries were made using the immunoSEQ multiplex PCR assay. Drawn from immuneACCESS, this table holds only the in-frame rearrangements with V and J called that TCRdb kept. Clones are partly lost; checked studies trace under half to an unresolved V gene and leave the rest unexplained. Recorded for this sample are about 170,000 clones; 86% of them occurred a single time. The ten most abundant clones make up approximately 2.2% of the sample. Source material: PBMCs. Every receptor here comes from a woman between 18 and 30 years old in good health and CMV-seronegative.

The V gene is TRBV9, the J gene TRBJ1-2; 9 bases align to TRBD1. Germline CDR1 and CDR2: SGDLS and YYNGEE. Trimming at V came to 0 bases and at J to 4 bases, leaving 10 bases not matched to a gene. CDR3 length: 17 residues. CDR3 DNA sequence: TGTGCCAGCAGCGTAGGGGACAGGGATTATAAGGGCTATGGCTACACCTTC. It codes for CASSVGDRDYKGYGYTF. Filled out from reference TRBV9 and TRBJ1-2, the complete variable domain reads DSGVTQTPKHLITATGQRVTLRCSPRSGDLSVYWYQQSLDQGLQFLIQYYNGEERAKGNILERFSAQQFPDLHSELNLSSLELGDSALYFCASSVGDRDYKGYGYTFGSGTRLTVV.

This sequence joins TRBV5-1 and TRBJ2-7, with D maybe TRBD1 (6 bases). The CDR3 runs 13 residues. Trimming removed 6 bases at V and 3 bases at J, with 13 bases between. Germline V gene data show CDR1 as SGHRS and CDR2 as YFSETQ. CDR3 sequence: CASTIQGGYEQYF. The CDR3 DNA sequence: TGCGCCAGCACTATACAGGGCGGCTACGAGCAGTACTTC.

This chain joins TRBV27 and TRBJ1-5; D is undetermined. Germline loops: CDR1 MNHEY, CDR2 SMNVEV (reference sequence). Trimming removed 7 bases at V and 3 bases at J, with 19 bases between. CDR3 size: 16 residues. CDR3 loop: CASTYRSQRDNQPQHF. CDR3 DNA sequence: TGTGCCAGCACTTATCGATCCCAGAGGGACAATCAGCCCCAGCATTTT.

This clone was seen a few times. This chain uses TRBV25-1 with TRBJ1-2; 7 bases are a match to TRBD1. Germline V CDR1 and CDR2: MGHDK, SYGVNS. V lost 2 bases to trimming and J lost 5 bases; unmatched junction nucleotides: 2. The CDR3 is 13 residues long. CDR3 DNA: TGTGCCAGCAGTGAACTGGGACAGTATGGCTACACCTTC. It translates to CASSELGQYGYTF.

J is TRBJ2-1 and V is TRBV7-8; a weak D match, TRBD2 (5 bases). The CDR3 is made up of 16 amino acids. Germline CDR1 is SGHVS and CDR2 is FQNEAQ. The germline V and J ends were trimmed by 5 bases and 2 bases, with 16 bases remaining between them. The CDR3 protein is CASSLYRGSTYNEQFF. The CDR3 nucleotides read TGTGCCAGCAGCCTCTATCGGGGTAGTACCTACAATGAGCAGTTCTTC.

The genes are TRBV12-5 and TRBJ2-7; 7 positions agree with TRBD1. CDR1 is LGHNT, CDR2 FRNRAP, per germline. The CDR3 is made up of 13 amino acids. J was trimmed by 5 bases and V by 10 bases; bases with no gene match: 11. Written as DNA, the CDR3 is TGTGCTACCCGAGGGGGCGCAACCCACGAGCAGTACTTC. Protein sequence: CATRGGATHEQYF. Full variable domain (outside the CDR3, taken from reference TRBV12-5 and TRBJ2-7): DARVTQTPRHKVTEMGQEVTMRCQPILGHNTVFWYRQTMMQGLELLAYFRNRAPLDDSGMPKDRFSAEMPDATLATLKIQPSEPRDSAVYFCATRGGATHEQYFGPGTRLTVT.

The CDR3 sequence: CSVVGADGRRNTEAFF. As DNA, the CDR3 is TGCAGCGTTGTTGGGGCTGATGGAAGGAGGAACACTGAAGCTTTCTTT. The chain is built from TRBV29-1 and TRBJ1-1, with D possibly matching TRBD1 (5 bases). The CDR3 has 16 residues. Between the trimmed V and J ends, which lost 4 bases and 1 base, there was a span of 19 bases. Germline CDR1 reads SQVTM; CDR2 reads ANQGSEA.

The chain has TRBV11-2 and TRBJ2-7, with D possibly TRBD2 on 5 matching bases. Germline values: CDR1 SGHAT, CDR2 FQNNGV. Deletions cut 0 bases from V and 2 bases from J, with 11 bases between. This CDR3 comprises 15 residues. The CDR3 region has the DNA TGTGCCAGCAGCTTAGAATCGAGAGGGCCCTACGAGCAGTACTTC. Translation gives CASSLESRGPYEQYF.